The T cell receptor (beta chain) described here comes from a study of identical twins. Trimming removed 4 bases from V and 6 bases from J, with 11 bases in between. The CDR3 consists of 13 residues. Germline assignment: CDR1 LGHDT and CDR2 YNNKEL (reference sequence). TCRdb used MiXCR to reprocess the 5' RACE reads, holding one entry per CDR3 protein. The sample has under 300,000 distinct CDR3 sequences, roughly 7.1% seen once. The same data also went into a second study, on T cells expressing NK-cell markers. According to that study: HCMV serostatus: most of the eight sequenced donors positive, one negative. Topping the CD3+CD56-NKG2C+ fraction as well were these clonotypes, in a few donors.

The V gene is TRBV3-1, the J gene TRBJ2-3; D remains ambiguous. Sequenced sample: CD8+ T cells sorted from blood. This receptor was taken from a young woman in good health. The CDR3 DNA is TGTGCCAGCAGCCCAGACCTGTTGGATACGCAGTATTTT. Amino acid sequence: CASSPDLLDTQYF.